These 27 T cell receptor beta chains were sequenced from one sample in a study of PD-1 blockade in classical Hodgkin lymphoma (dated by TCRdb to the early 2020s). The library was obtained by the immunoSEQ multiplex PCR assay. This is the immuneACCESS table as TCRdb keeps it, with only in-frame sequences that have V and J called. A part of the clones is gone; compared with another copy, unresolved V genes explain less than half, and the rest is unexplained. Counted in this sample were more than 40,000 clones; approximately 80% of them appeared once. The biggest ten clones account for 20% to 25% of the sample. The sample's time point label, decoded: cycle 1 day 1 (C1D1), immediately before nivolumab initiation. Every trial patient had relapsed after autologous stem cell transplantation, and cohorts A, B and C differed in prior brentuximab vedotin exposure. Specimen: peripheral blood mononuclear cells (PBMCs), collected at baseline. The receptor source for this set is a human donor with classical Hodgkin lymphoma.

This clone has a single count. This chain joins TRBV5-8 and TRBJ1-1; D is unclear. Germline V gene lookup returns CDR1 SGHTS and CDR2 YDEGEE. The ends were cut back, 1 base at V and 5 bases at J, with 12 bases in the middle. This CDR3 has 14 residues. CDR3 sequence reads: CASSLWGDRTEAFF. CDR3 bases: TGTGCCAGCAGCTTGTGGGGTGATCGGACTGAAGCTTTCTTT.

The chain is built from TRBV19 and TRBJ2-7; D ambiguous. Germline V gene data show CDR1 as LNHDA and CDR2 as SQIVND (reference sequence). The CDR3 has 14 amino acids. Deletions cut 3 bases from V and 1 base from J, with 10 bases between. CDR3 coding DNA: TGTGCCAGTAGTATCTCTTGGCTGTCCTACGAGCAGTACTTC. Amino acid sequence: CASSISWLSYEQYF.

This rearrangement joins TRBV7-3 to TRBJ2-5, with a tentative D call TRBD2 (6 bases). Looked up from germline, CDR1 is SGHTA and CDR2 is FQGTGA. This CDR3 has 14 residues. Trimming removed 1 base from V and 7 bases from J, with 13 bases in between. This chain's CDR3 is CASSLKAGLGTQYF. CDR3 DNA sequence: TGTGCCAGCAGCTTAAAAGCGGGTTTGGGGACCCAGTACTTC.

In DNA, the CDR3 is TGTGCCAGCAGCTTCACCTCGGGAGGTGTTCCCTACGAGCAGTACTTC. As protein: CASSFTSGGVPYEQYF. The chain has TRBV11-2 and TRBJ2-7, with 7 bases identical to TRBD2. CDR1 and CDR2 from the germline V gene are SGHAT and FQNNGV. The CDR3 runs 16 residues. V lost 3 bases, J lost 2 bases, and 10 bases stayed unmatched.

This chain's CDR3 is CASSIIGLNTEAFF. CDR3 DNA: TGTGCCAGTAGTATAATAGGGCTGAACACTGAAGCTTTCTTT. This chain joins TRBV19 and TRBJ1-1, with unresolved D. This CDR3 spans 14 amino acids. The germline gives CDR1 LNHDA, CDR2 SQIVND (reference sequence). Trimming cost V 2 bases and J 0 bases, with 7 bases left between them.

This chain links TRBV7-2 with TRBJ2-5; TRBD2 might be the D (6 bases). CDR3 length equals 14 residues. Trimming took off 5 bases at V and 1 base at J, with 11 bases between the two ends. Looked up from germline, CDR1 is SGHTA and CDR2 is FQGNSA. The CDR3 here is CASSRAGLQETQYF. The CDR3 nucleotides are TGTGCCAGCAGCCGAGCGGGCCTCCAAGAGACCCAGTACTTC.

The chain recombines TRBV28 with TRBJ2-6, with D perhaps TRBD1 or TRBD2 (5 bases each). Trimming shortened V by 2 bases and J by 0 bases, and 8 bases separated the two germline ends. The CDR3 totals 16 residues. Germline CDR1 and CDR2: MDHEN and SYDVKM. DNA of the CDR3: TGTGCCAGCAGTTTAGCCGGGGCCTCTGGGGCCAACGTCCTGACTTTC. It is translated as CASSLAGASGANVLTF. Complete variable domain (other parts from reference TRBV28 and TRBJ2-6): DVKVTQSSRYLVKRTGEKVFLECVQDMDHENMFWYRQDPGLGLRLIYFSYDVKMKEKGDIPEGYSVSREKKERFSLILESASTNQTSMYLCASSLAGASGANVLTFGAGSRLTVL.

This chain connects TRBV28 to TRBJ1-2; D remains ambiguous. Trimming took 7 bases from V and 4 from J, leaving 10 bases between them. This CDR3 is 12 amino acids long. The V gene's germline CDR1 is MDHEN and CDR2 SYDVKM. CDR3 bases: TGTGCCAGCACACGTGGAGTCTATGGCTACACCTTC. It specifies CASTRGVYGYTF.

This rearrangement joins TRBV27 to TRBJ1-1; D is possibly TRBD1 (5 bases). Germline loops: CDR1 MNHEY, CDR2 SMNVEV (reference sequence). CDR3 length: 13 residues. Trimming removed 1 base at V and 8 bases at J, with 11 bases between. Here the CDR3 reads CASSLYSGREAFF. The CDR3 nucleotides read TGTGCCAGCAGTTTATATTCGGGACGAGAAGCTTTCTTT.

The chain carries TRBV27 and TRBJ2-4; perhaps TRBD1 as D (6 bases). The germline V and J ends were trimmed by 1 base and 6 bases, with 13 bases remaining between them. The CDR3 has 15 amino acids. Germline V lookup: CDR1 MNHEY, CDR2 SMNVEV (reference sequence). The CDR3 reads CASSLWSTGSNIQYF. In nucleotides, the CDR3 is TGTGCCAGCAGTTTATGGTCCACAGGGTCAAACATTCAGTACTTC.

The chain links TRBV7-2 to TRBJ1-5, with D unresolved. Deletions cut 2 bases from V and 4 bases from J, with 12 bases between. Germline CDR1 is SGHTA and CDR2 is FQGNSA. The CDR3 sequence is 15 residues long. The CDR3 is CASSLTAATNQPQHF. The DNA for the CDR3 is TGTGCCAGCAGCTTAACGGCAGCGACAAATCAGCCCCAGCATTTT. The variable domain in full, with the rest retrieved from reference TRBV7-2 and TRBJ1-5, is GAGVSQSPSNKVTEKGKDVELRCDPISGHTALYWYRQSLGQGLEFLIYFQGNSAPDKSGLPSDRFSAERTGGSVSTLTIQRTQQEDSAVYLCASSLTAATNQPQHFGDGTRLSIL.

V gene TRBV5-4 combines with J gene TRBJ1-1; D remains unclear. Trimming shortened V by 2 bases and J by 7 bases, and 9 bases separated the two germline ends. CDR3 length: 12 residues. Germline V lookup: CDR1 SGHNT, CDR2 YYREEE (reference sequence). The CDR3 coding sequence is TGTGCCAGCAGCTTACGATTTGGTGAAGCTTTCTTT. Protein sequence: CASSLRFGEAFF.

This chain uses TRBV12-5 with TRBJ2-1; D not resolved. This CDR3 is 15 amino acids long. Germline loops: CDR1 LGHNT, CDR2 FRNRAP. Trimming shortened V by 2 bases and J by 4 bases, and 12 bases separated the two germline ends. This CDR3 reads CASGLTPNQYNEQFF. Here the CDR3 DNA reads TGTGCTAGTGGTTTGACCCCAAACCAATACAATGAGCAGTTCTTC.

This chain connects TRBV2 to TRBJ2-7, with D maybe TRBD1 (5 bases). In germline, CDR1 is SNHLY, CDR2 FYNNEI. Deletions cut 2 bases from V and 5 bases from J, with 10 bases between. This CDR3 is 13 amino acids long. CDR3 region: CASSEQGLNEQYF. The CDR3 nucleotides are TGTGCCAGCAGTGAACAGGGTCTGAACGAGCAGTACTTC.

This clone appeared a single time. The chain recombines TRBV30 with TRBJ2-5, with D maybe TRBD2 (6 bases). The germline CDR1 and CDR2 sequences are GTSNPN and SVGIG (reference sequence). The CDR3 spans 14 residues. V was trimmed by 4 bases and J by 5 bases, leaving 17 bases between them. CDR3 residues: CAWISLAPTETQYF. DNA for the CDR3: TGTGCCTGGATCTCCCTAGCGCCTACGGAGACCCAGTACTTC.

This rearrangement joins TRBV9 to TRBJ1-4; a weak D match, TRBD1 (6 bases). Germline CDR1 SGDLS, CDR2 YYNGEE. This CDR3 is 15 amino acids long. Trimming removed 2 bases from V and 3 bases from J, with 11 bases in between. In DNA form, the CDR3 reads TGTGCCAGCAGCGTCAGAGGGGGAGCTAATGAAAAACTGTTTTTT. Translated: CASSVRGGANEKLFF.

This clone has just a few counts. The chain couples TRBV28 to TRBJ2-7; possibly TRBD1 for D (6 bases). Trimming stripped 2 bases from V and 3 bases from J, with 11 bases between. This CDR3 is 14 amino acids long. Germline CDR1 and CDR2: MDHEN and SYDVKM. CDR3 nucleotide sequence: TGTGCCAGCAGTTTACCCCGACAGGACTACGAGCAGTACTTC. Its translation is CASSLPRQDYEQYF.

The gene calls are TRBV30 and TRBJ1-2; 12 nucleotides line up with TRBD1. CDR1 and CDR2 (germline): GTSNPN, SVGIG (reference sequence). The J segment lost 8 bases and the V segment lost 7 bases, leaving 11 bases of the junction unmatched. This CDR3 has 14 residues. This CDR3 is CALYPGQGARGYTF. DNA of the CDR3: TGTGCCTTGTATCCGGGACAGGGGGCGCGAGGCTACACCTTC.

The chain is built from TRBV5-1 and TRBJ2-2; D unresolved. Germline V gene sequence: CDR1 SGHRS, CDR2 YFSETQ. Deletions cut 0 bases from V and 5 bases from J, with 11 bases between. There are 15 residues in the CDR3. CDR3 in amino acids: CASSLGWVETGELFF. In DNA, the CDR3 is TGCGCCAGCAGCTTGGGGTGGGTCGAAACCGGGGAGCTGTTTTTT.

This clone was detected a few times. This chain links TRBV19 with TRBJ2-2; the D gene is possibly TRBD2 (6 bases). The V gene lost 3 bases and the J gene lost 4 bases, with 12 bases spanning the gap. The CDR3 is 15 residues long. Germline V lookup: CDR1 LNHDA, CDR2 SQIVND (reference sequence). CDR3 amino acids: CASSIRDGGTGELFF. CDR3 in DNA: TGTGCCAGTAGTATCCGGGACGGGGGCACCGGGGAGCTGTTTTTT.

The CDR3 protein is CASSEAFTGLNYGYTF. The CDR3 DNA is TGTGCCAGCAGTGAAGCGTTTACAGGGCTAAACTATGGCTACACCTTC. The chain joins TRBV6-1 to TRBJ1-2, with a possible D match to TRBD1 (6 bases). V was pared by 0 bases and J by 2 bases, with 13 bases between. The CDR3 covers 16 residues. Germline CDR1 MNHNS, CDR2 SASEGT.

The chain recombines TRBV15 with TRBJ2-7, with 8 positions matching TRBD1. The CDR3 is 16 residues long. J lost 2 bases, V lost 3 bases, and 9 bases had no gene match. From germline, CDR1 is LNHNV and CDR2 YYDKDF (reference sequence). The CDR3 loop reads CATSSSWAGQAYEQYF. CDR3 coding DNA: TGTGCCACCAGCAGTTCTTGGGCGGGACAGGCCTACGAGCAGTACTTC. Using reference TRBV15 and TRBJ2-7 for the parts outside the CDR3, the full variable domain is DAMVIQNPRYQVTQFGKPVTLSCSQTLNHNVMYWYQQKSSQAPKLLFHYYDKDFNNEADTPDNFQSRRPNTSFCFLDIRSPGLGDTAMYLCATSSSWAGQAYEQYFGPGTRLTVT.

The chain links TRBV7-2 to TRBJ2-7; 8 positions match TRBD2. Germline CDR1 is SGHTA and CDR2 is FQGNSA. This CDR3 comprises 15 residues. Losses at the gene ends were 5 bases for V and 3 bases for J; bases not matched to a gene: 9. The CDR3 sequence: CASSLQAGARYEQYF. In DNA form, the CDR3 reads TGTGCCAGCAGCCTCCAAGCGGGAGCCCGCTACGAGCAGTACTTC.

The gene calls are TRBV11-3 and TRBJ1-1, with TRBD1 matching 7 bases. Germline V lookup: CDR1 SGHNT, CDR2 YENEEA. The CDR3 extends over 13 amino acids. V lost 3 bases to trimming and J lost 7 bases; unmatched junction nucleotides: 5. The CDR3 sequence: CASSLQQGNEAFF. CDR3 nucleotides: TGTGCCAGCAGCTTGCAACAGGGGAATGAAGCTTTCTTT.

The rearrangement joins TRBV7-3 to TRBJ2-1; 7 positions agree with TRBD1. This CDR3 has 14 amino acids. CDR1 SGHTA and CDR2 FQGTGA come from the germline V gene. V was clipped by 5 bases and J by 6 bases; unmatched bases: 7. CDR3 DNA sequence: TGTGCCAGCAGCCCCGAGGGGGCGAGCAATGAGCAGTTCTTC. This sequence encodes CASSPEGASNEQFF.

V gene TRBV4-2 combines with J gene TRBJ2-5; TRBD2 matches at 8 bases. The ends lost 5 bases at V and 3 bases at J; junction bases unmatched: 11. Germline loops: CDR1 LGHNA, CDR2 YNFKEQ. The CDR3 contains 16 residues. DNA of the CDR3: TGTGCCAGCAGCTTGGCCTATGGTAGCGGGGAAGAGACCCAGTACTTC. It is translated as CASSLAYGSGEETQYF.

The rearrangement joins TRBV7-6 to TRBJ2-1; possible D gene TRBD2, 11 bases. V was shortened by 6 bases and J by 7 bases, with 25 bases between the two germline ends. The CDR3 contains 17 residues. From germline, CDR1 is SGHVS and CDR2 FNYEAQ. CDR3 residues: CASRGTGEGTSGNEQFF. In nucleotides, the CDR3 is TGTGCCAGCAGGGGGACAGGGGAAGGGACTAGCGGAAATGAGCAGTTCTTC.